This entry lists 23 T cell receptor beta chains sequenced from one sample in a study of early T cells in non-severe SARS-CoV-2 infection. From the 5' RACE reads, TCRdb called clonotypes with MiXCR, one entry per CDR3 protein. The table shows 50,000 to 65,000 distinct CDR3 sequences, with around 8.4% occurring only once. The sequencing input was whole blood. The receptors come from an adult who was a healthcare worker with PCR-confirmed SARS-CoV-2 infection or an uninfected control (not recorded which).

This clonotype was detected ten times or more. The chain employs TRBV20-1 and TRBJ2-7, with 10 bases that match TRBD1. The CDR3 contains 14 residues. Germline values: CDR1 DFQATT, CDR2 SNEGSKA (reference sequence). The V and J ends lost 5 bases and 4 bases, in that order; junction bases with no gene match: 8. As DNA, the CDR3 is TGCAGTGCTCGGAGGACAGGGGGATGGTACGAGCAGTACTTC. This gives the protein CSARRTGGWYEQYF.

This clonotype has at least ten counts. The chain links TRBV20-1 to TRBJ1-1; a possible D gene is TRBD1 (6 bases). The V and J ends lost 3 bases and 6 bases respectively, with 20 bases between them. This CDR3 has 15 amino acids. Germline CDR1 and CDR2: DFQATT and SNEGSKA (reference sequence). CDR3 residues: CSARANSRGRAEAFF. CDR3 DNA sequence: TGCAGTGCTAGGGCGAACTCCAGGGGAAGGGCTGAAGCTTTCTTT.

This clonotype was seen repeatedly, ten times or more. The chain recombines TRBV7-9 with TRBJ2-1, with 8 bases lining up with TRBD2. The CDR3 covers 15 residues. V gave up 6 bases and J gave up 6 bases; unmatched junction bases: 10. CDR1 and CDR2 (germline): SEHNR, FQNEAQ (reference sequence). The CDR3 DNA sequence: TGTGCCAGCAGACCTCCGGGACTAGGCGGCAATGAGCAGTTCTTC. Translation gives CASRPPGLGGNEQFF. The full variable domain, completed using reference TRBV7-9 and TRBJ2-1, is DTGVSQNPRHKITKRGQNVTFRCDPISEHNRLYWYRQTLGQGPEFLTYFQNEAQLEKSRLLSDRFSAERPKGSFSTLEIQRTEQGDSAMYLCASRPPGLGGNEQFFGPGTRLTVL.

This clonotype was counted at least ten times. V usage is TRBV19 and J usage is TRBJ1-5, with a possible D match to TRBD1 (6 bases). CDR1 LNHDA and CDR2 SQIVND come from the germline V gene (reference sequence). The CDR3 extends over 16 amino acids. Trimming took 6 bases from V and 7 from J, leaving 22 bases between them. The CDR3 coding sequence is TGTGCCAGTAGATCTACCGGGACACCCATGACCCAGCCCCAGCATTTT. Translating gives CASRSTGTPMTQPQHF.

This clonotype came up many times. This chain links TRBV4-1 with TRBJ2-1; 8 bases map to TRBD2. Germline CDR1 is MGHRA and CDR2 is YSYEKL. V lost 0 bases to trimming and J lost 7 bases; unmatched junction nucleotides: 5. The CDR3 covers 15 residues. The CDR3: CASSQDGTRQNEQFF. DNA for the CDR3: TGCGCCAGCAGCCAAGATGGGACTAGGCAGAATGAGCAGTTCTTC.

This clonotype has ten or more counts. The rearrangement joins TRBV29-1 to TRBJ2-3, with D perhaps TRBD2 (5 bases). Trimming cost V 3 bases and J 7 bases, with 14 bases left between them. The CDR3 has 13 residues. Germline V gene data show CDR1 as SQVTM and CDR2 as ANQGSEA. CDR3 amino acids: CSVDGIGGYTQYF. The CDR3, as DNA: TGCAGCGTTGACGGGATAGGCGGTTATACGCAGTATTTT.

This clonotype has at least ten counts. The genes are TRBV20-1 and TRBJ2-2; the match to TRBD2 covers 11 bases. The CDR3 consists of 16 residues. The J segment lost 2 bases and the V segment lost 3 bases, leaving 5 bases of the junction unmatched. Germline V lookup: CDR1 DFQATT, CDR2 SNEGSKA (reference sequence). The CDR3 spells CSASSRLAGNTGELFF. The CDR3 bases are TGCAGTGCTAGCAGTAGACTAGCGGGAAACACCGGGGAGCTGTTTTTT.

This clonotype showed up many times. V usage is TRBV4-1 and J usage is TRBJ2-2; the match to TRBD1 covers 7 bases. J was trimmed by 7 bases and V by 2 bases; bases with no gene match: 4. Germline values: CDR1 MGHRA, CDR2 YSYEKL. The CDR3 runs to 14 residues. CDR3 bases: TGCGCCAGCAGCCAATTAGACAGGGTCGGGGAGCTGTTTTTT. Its translation is CASSQLDRVGELFF.

The gene calls are TRBV3-1 and TRBJ1-2; unclear D gene. This CDR3 has 14 amino acids. Trimming removed 1 base at V and 6 bases at J, with 12 bases between. The germline V gene has CDR1 LGHDT and CDR2 YNNKEL (reference sequence). CDR3 sequence: CASSQGGGSDGYTF. DNA of the CDR3: TGTGCCAGCAGCCAAGGCGGCGGTTCGGATGGCTACACCTTC.

The chain carries TRBV11-2 and TRBJ2-2, with no clear D. Germline values: CDR1 SGHAT, CDR2 FQNNGV. The CDR3 has 14 amino acids. V lost 5 bases, J lost 1 base, and 8 bases lay in between. Written as DNA, the CDR3 is TGTGCCAGCAGCCGCGCCGGGAACACCGGGGAGCTGTTTTTT. Its translation: CASSRAGNTGELFF.

The chain joins TRBV5-1 to TRBJ2-5; the D gene is possibly TRBD1 (6 bases). V gave up 2 bases and J gave up 5 bases, with 10 bases separating them. The germline gives CDR1 SGHRS, CDR2 YFSETQ. This CDR3 has 13 residues. In DNA form, the CDR3 reads TGCGCCAGCAGCTTCAGGGGTTTTGAGACCCAGTACTTC. This encodes CASSFRGFETQYF.

Ten or more counts support this clonotype. V is TRBV21-1 and J is TRBJ2-6; TRBD1 is the table's D call and was not checked against the DNA. TRBV21-1 is an annotated pseudogene. The CDR3 spans 20 residues. Here the CDR3 reads CASSKAAPQGTLSGANVLTF. The CDR3 region has the DNA TGTGCCAGCAGCAAAGCAGCGCCACAGGGTACCCTCTCTGGGGCCAACGTCCTGACTTTC.

The sample holds many counts of this clonotype. The chain uses TRBV19 and TRBJ2-7, with D perhaps being TRBD1 or TRBD2 (6 bases each). The CDR3 loop spans 15 amino acids. The germline V gene encodes CDR1 LNHDA and CDR2 SQIVND (reference sequence). Trimming left V 3 bases short and J 3 bases short, with 15 bases between. The CDR3 loop reads CASSIEGGRFYEQYF. CDR3 DNA sequence: TGTGCCAGTAGTATTGAGGGGGGCCGGTTCTACGAGCAGTACTTC.

In its sample, this clonotype was seen many times. The rearrangement joins TRBV20-1 to TRBJ1-1; 7 bases match TRBD1. Germline V gene sequence: CDR1 DFQATT, CDR2 SNEGSKA (reference sequence). The ends lost 6 bases at V and 1 base at J; junction bases unmatched: 5. CDR3 length: 13 residues. The CDR3 nucleotides are TGCAGTGCCGTCAGGGGGGCGAACACTGAAGCTTTCTTT. It yields the protein CSAVRGANTEAFF.

The table lists this clonotype with a few counts. This rearrangement joins TRBV7-3 to TRBJ1-4; D not certain. CDR3 length: 14 residues. CDR1 is SGHTA, CDR2 FQGTGA, per germline. The V and J ends lost 2 bases and 4 bases respectively, with 8 bases between them. CDR3 sequence reads: CASSLDQDNEKLFF. Here the CDR3 DNA reads TGTGCCAGCAGCTTAGACCAAGATAATGAAAAACTGTTTTTT.

This clonotype was seen at least ten times. This rearrangement joins TRBV7-2 to TRBJ2-3; 8 bases agree with TRBD2. CDR1 and CDR2 from the germline V gene are SGHTA and FQGNSA. The CDR3 has 19 amino acids. Unmatched junction bases numbered 20, after V lost 5 bases and J lost 4 bases. In DNA form, the CDR3 reads TGTGCCAGCAGCCGCTTTTGGCTCCGGGAGGGCGCTGGGCCAGATACGCAGTATTTT. Translated, it gives CASSRFWLREGAGPDTQYF.

This clonotype appeared many times. J is TRBJ2-2 and V is TRBV7-9; 9 bases agree with TRBD2. The J segment lost 2 bases and the V segment lost 3 bases, leaving 4 bases of the junction unmatched. The V gene's germline CDR1 is SEHNR and CDR2 FQNEAQ (reference sequence). The CDR3 is 16 amino acids. CDR3 DNA sequence: TGTGCCAGCAGCTTCCGAGCGGGAGGTAACACCGGGGAGCTGTTTTTT. Its protein is CASSFRAGGNTGELFF.

This clonotype was recorded at least ten times. The rearrangement uses TRBV5-1 and TRBJ2-1, with 10 bases identical to TRBD2. The CDR3 contains 15 residues. V was pared by 5 bases and J by 3 bases, with 5 bases of the junction left unmatched. From germline, CDR1 is SGHRS and CDR2 YFSETQ. The CDR3 nucleotides read TGCGCCAGCAGGGATAGCGGGGGGAACTACAATGAGCAGTTCTTC. It translates to CASRDSGGNYNEQFF.

In this sample, this clonotype turned up many times. This chain connects TRBV9 to TRBJ1-2; D might be TRBD1 (5 bases). The germline V gene encodes CDR1 SGDLS and CDR2 YYNGEE. The length of the CDR3 is 13 residues. The V gene lost 2 bases and the J gene lost 5 bases, with 10 bases spanning the gap. CDR3 DNA sequence: TGTGCCAGCAGCGTTGGGACGGAATATGGCTACACCTTC. It yields the protein CASSVGTEYGYTF.

At least ten counts were recorded for this clonotype. The V call is TRBV5-1, the J call TRBJ2-7, with D maybe TRBD1 (6 bases). There are 14 residues in the CDR3. Trimming took 0 bases from V and 6 from J, leaving 13 bases between them. Germline CDR1 reads SGHRS; CDR2 reads YFSETQ. In DNA form, the CDR3 reads TGCGCCAGCAGCTTGGCACAGGGAACTACCGAGCAGTACTTC. It codes for CASSLAQGTTEQYF.

This clonotype was picked up many times. CDR3 protein: CASSPGLAGYQETQYF. The CDR3 DNA sequence: TGTGCCAGCTCTCCAGGACTAGCGGGGTACCAAGAGACCCAGTACTTC. The V gene is TRBV18, the J gene TRBJ2-5, with 12 bases fitting TRBD2. V lost 6 bases, J lost 0 bases, and 5 bases stayed unmatched. The germline V gene has CDR1 KGHSH and CDR2 LQKENI. CDR3 length equals 16 residues. Full variable domain (remainder filled in from reference TRBV18 and TRBJ2-5): NAGVMQNPRHLVRRRGQEARLRCSPMKGHSHVYWYRQLPEEGLKFMVYLQKENIIDESGMPKERFSAEFPKEGPSILRIQQVVRGDSAAYFCASSPGLAGYQETQYFGPGTRLLVL.

Many counts were recorded for this clonotype. The chain recombines TRBV5-8 with TRBJ2-7; 7 positions match TRBD1. V was clipped by 9 bases and J by 4 bases; unmatched bases: 4. The germline gives CDR1 SGHTS, CDR2 YDEGEE. This CDR3 comprises 11 residues. CDR3 amino acids: CAIGTAYEQYF. CDR3 DNA: TGTGCCATCGGGACAGCTTACGAGCAGTACTTC.

This clonotype was found many times. This sequence joins TRBV2 and TRBJ2-7; D possibly corresponds to TRBD1 (7 bases). The CDR3 is 14 amino acids. CDR1 and CDR2 (germline): SNHLY, FYNNEI. V was trimmed by 6 bases and J by 0 bases, leaving 12 bases between them. This CDR3 is CASRRQGGSYEQYF. For the CDR3, the DNA is TGTGCCAGCAGGAGACAGGGAGGCTCCTACGAGCAGTACTTC. The whole variable domain, remainder taken from reference TRBV2 and TRBJ2-7, is EPEVTQTPSHQVTQMGQEVILRCVPISNHLYFYWYRQILGQKVEFLVSFYNNEISEKSEIFDDQFSVERPDGSNFTLKIRSTKLEDSAMYFCASRRQGGSYEQYFGPGTRLTVT.